One and the same sample provided the 11 T cell receptor beta chains below, sequenced in a study of blood T cell repertoires in COVID-19. Profiled with immunoSEQ multiplex PCR; TCRdb holds only in-frame clones, not every one. The top ten clones hold under 1.5% of a sample with over 400,000 clones, 86% of them seen once. Specimen: peripheral blood. The receptor source for this set is a woman aged 30 to 39 with active or convalescent COVID-19.

This clone was recorded only once. V gene TRBV9 combines with J gene TRBJ1-6; 9 bases are a match to TRBD1. CDR1 and CDR2 (germline): SGDLS, YYNGEE. Germline trimming cut 0 bases from V and 8 bases from J; bases unmatched to any gene: 6. The CDR3 consists of 16 residues. This CDR3 reads CASSVDLGQGDSPLHF. In DNA, the CDR3 is TGTGCCAGCAGCGTAGATTTGGGACAGGGTGATTCACCCCTCCACTTT. Complete variable domain (other parts from reference TRBV9 and TRBJ1-6): DSGVTQTPKHLITATGQRVTLRCSPRSGDLSVYWYQQSLDQGLQFLIQYYNGEERAKGNILERFSAQQFPDLHSELNLSSLELGDSALYFCASSVDLGQGDSPLHFGNGTRLTVT.

The chain joins TRBV2 to TRBJ1-5; 8 nucleotides align to TRBD1. This CDR3 has 16 amino acids. Trimming at V came to 0 bases and at J to 10 bases, leaving 11 bases not matched to a gene. Looked up from germline, CDR1 is SNHLY and CDR2 is FYNNEI. This chain's CDR3 is CASSEAITGGIEPQHF. Here the CDR3 DNA reads TGTGCCAGCAGTGAAGCGATAACAGGGGGAATCGAACCCCAGCATTTT.

V gene TRBV2 combines with J gene TRBJ2-3; 10 nucleotides line up with TRBD2. The ends lost 4 bases at V and 0 bases at J; junction bases unmatched: 13. CDR1 and CDR2 from the germline V gene are SNHLY and FYNNEI. The CDR3 is 19 amino acids. CDR3 coding DNA: TGTGCCAGCAGTGTGGGGCTAGCGGGAGCGCATTTTAGCACAGATACGCAGTATTTT. This sequence encodes CASSVGLAGAHFSTDTQYF. Combining the CDR3 with reference TRBV2 and TRBJ2-3 gives the whole variable domain EPEVTQTPSHQVTQMGQEVILRCVPISNHLYFYWYRQILGQKVEFLVSFYNNEISEKSEIFDDQFSVERPDGSNFTLKIRSTKLEDSAMYFCASSVGLAGAHFSTDTQYFGPGTRLTVL.

The chain links TRBV28 to TRBJ2-3; D uncertain. The CDR3 consists of 13 residues. V gave up 3 bases and J gave up 2 bases, with 6 bases separating them. Germline V CDR1 and CDR2: MDHEN, SYDVKM. This CDR3 is CASSLRFTDTQYF. The CDR3, as DNA: TGTGCCAGCAGTTTGAGGTTCACAGATACGCAGTATTTT.

V usage is TRBV6-5 and J usage is TRBJ1-2, with 7 bases matching TRBD1. This CDR3 comprises 16 residues. V lost 0 bases, J lost 1 base, and 5 bases stayed unmatched. Germline V lookup: CDR1 MNHEY, CDR2 SVGAGI. The chain's CDR3 is CASSYSTRGSNYGYTF. CDR3 sequence (DNA): TGTGCCAGCAGTTACTCTACCAGGGGGAGTAACTATGGCTACACCTTC.

The chain is built from TRBV7-6 and TRBJ1-2; TRBD1 matches at 9 bases. The CDR3 is 19 residues long. Germline CDR1 and CDR2: SGHVS and FNYEAQ. After removal of 4 bases from V and 4 bases from J, the junction contained 19 bases not matched to a gene. CDR3 region: CASSSEPTGGIFGGYGYTF. CDR3 sequence (DNA): TGTGCCAGCAGCTCCGAGCCGACAGGGGGTATTTTCGGAGGCTATGGCTACACCTTC.

The V call is TRBV4-2, the J call TRBJ1-1; no reliable D call. Germline CDR1 is LGHNA and CDR2 is YNFKEQ. Trimming shortened V by 0 bases and J by 6 bases, and 8 bases separated the two germline ends. The CDR3 has 13 residues. This CDR3 is CASSQELDAEAFF. The CDR3 nucleotides read TGTGCCAGCAGCCAAGAACTTGATGCTGAAGCTTTCTTT.

This chain joins TRBV4-1 and TRBJ1-4; D remains unclear. The CDR3 extends over 13 amino acids. Trimming left V 0 bases short and J 8 bases short, with 7 bases between. Germline V gives CDR1 MGHRA, CDR2 YSYEKL. The chain's CDR3 is CASSQELGEKLFF. In nucleotides, the CDR3 is TGCGCCAGCAGCCAAGAGTTGGGCGAAAAACTGTTTTTT.

The chain recombines TRBV6-4 with TRBJ1-5; perhaps TRBD1 as D (6 bases). The CDR3 has 13 amino acids. Trimming removed 4 bases from V and 7 bases from J, with 11 bases in between. Germline loops: CDR1 MRHNA, CDR2 SNTAGT. CDR3 sequence reads: CASSAEGDQPQHF. In nucleotides, the CDR3 is TGTGCCAGCAGTGCCGAGGGGGACCAGCCCCAGCATTTT.

The chain has TRBV3-1 (or the pseudogene TRBV3-2) and TRBJ1-1; maybe TRBD1 (6 bases). V lost 2 bases and J 8 bases, leaving 12 bases between the germline ends. Germline CDR1 LGHDT, CDR2 YNNKEL (reference sequence). The CDR3 spans 13 residues. In DNA, the CDR3 is TGTGCCAGCAGCCAATCCAGGGGCAGGGAAGCTTTCTTT. Its protein product is CASSQSRGREAFF.

This chain links TRBV15 with TRBJ1-2; 9 bases are a match to TRBD1. Trimming took 1 base from V and 4 from J; bases not matched to a gene: 7. The CDR3 contains 16 residues. Germline CDR1 LNHNV, CDR2 YYDKDF (reference sequence). CDR3 loop: CATSRAPGQGSYGYTF. The CDR3, as DNA: TGTGCCACCAGCAGAGCCCCGGGACAGGGAAGCTATGGCTACACCTTC.